This T cell receptor beta chain was captured by sequencing in a study of OX40 agonist ivuxolimab in advanced cancers. Overall study: Patients in the trial were receiving intravenous ivuxolimab every 2 weeks, at doses of 0.01 to 10 mg/kg.

On this clone: Its antigen is undetermined.

The study, taken as a whole, reports: Clones of CD4+ and CD8+ blood T cells grew by week 6 at doses of 0.1 to 3.0 mg/kg.

Trimming shortened V by 0 bases and J by 5 bases, and 11 bases separated the two germline ends. The CDR3 loop spans 15 amino acids. Germline CDR1 reads SNHLY; CDR2 reads FYNNEI. Here immunoSEQ multiplex PCR was the method, and the copy in TCRdb shows in-frame clones only, minus some. The table lists 60,000 or so clones, over 80% of them singletons, with 4% to 5.5% in the top ten. This chain joins TRBV2 and TRBJ1-5, with no clear D. The source was CD4+ or CD8+ T cells sorted from blood, collected in a trial of the OX40 agonist ivuxolimab. This clonotype was obtained from an adult with an advanced solid tumor such as melanoma, head and neck, liver or kidney cancer. The CDR3 coding sequence is TGTGCCAGCAGTGAAGCGGCAGCGAGGTATCAGCCCCAGCATTTT. Translation: CASSEAAARYQPQHF.